A single T cell receptor beta chain is shown here with its context. The data were obtained in a study of T cells in Graves' hyperthyroidism and ophthalmopathy. As for the study in general: Initial diagnosis, before any treatment, was when peripheral blood was collected.

Amplification targeted TCR beta CDR3 regions from RNA transcripts. First-round RT-PCR with HTBI primers amplified the TCR CDR3 region. TCRdb used MiXCR to reprocess the multiplex PCR reads, holding one entry per CDR3 protein. The sample includes fewer than 350,000 distinct CDR3 sequences, around a sixth of them seen just once. Germline CDR1 is SGHAT and CDR2 is FQNNGV. CDR3 length: 16 residues. J was trimmed by 2 bases and V by 1 base; bases with no gene match: 7. This rearrangement joins TRBV11-2 to TRBJ1-2; 7 bases align to TRBD1. Sequenced material: blood. This TCR was sampled from a woman aged 40 to 50 with Graves' ophthalmopathy. This chain's CDR3 is CASSLVGQGGNYGYTF. Here the CDR3 DNA reads TGTGCCAGCAGCTTAGTGGGGCAGGGGGGAAACTATGGCTACACCTTC.